Here is one TCR beta chain with its context. This clone was counted only a few times. Its antigen is still unknown. Per-base qualities were not stored, and no clone one base away is much larger. Libraries were made using the immunoSEQ multiplex PCR assay. For the multiplex PCR, a mixture combining 60 forward primers for TCR Vbeta segments and 13 reverse primers for TCR Jbeta segments was used. A multiplex PCR assay on genomic DNA amplified the CDR3 region of rearranged TCR beta genes. The amplified TCR beta libraries were sequenced on the Illumina HiSeq System as 87-base-pair reads. As for how the authors treated the data: A later analysis counted about 80 million unique TCR beta chains across the 666 repertoires, and roughly 9.9 million of these chains were shared by at least two donors. Raw reads were error-corrected and collapsed into unique sequences by a nearest-neighbor algorithm in which closely related sequences were merged to remove PCR and sequencing errors. Alignment of CDR3 sequences to IMGT reference sequences was used to assign V, D and J gene segments. For a sequence to be retained, a match of at least six nucleotides was required to both a V gene segment and a J gene segment. A rearrangement counted as productive if the CDR3 had no stop codons and remained in frame with V and J, and every other rearrangement counted as non-productive. Following IMGT convention, CDR3 was defined as the stretch from the second conserved V-encoded cysteine up to the conserved J-encoded phenylalanine. The earlier analysis of roughly 590 of the donors excluded sequences that lacked an unambiguous match to a single V gene segment. An earlier analysis of 587 of the donors called V segments functional above 56.7% productive rearrangements and segregating when the between-donor standard deviation exceeded 5%. To diagnose cytomegalovirus status from the catalog of TCR beta chain sequences, a statistical classification framework was built. In a later analysis, TCR nucleotide sequences were compared against IMGT/GENE-DB human TR gene sequences so that V and J genes could be assigned. Using the TCRdist pipeline, a later analysis assigned CDR3 sequences along with most-parsimonious VDJ recombination scenarios. In a later analysis, every TCR beta chain was defined by the combination of its CDR3 amino acid sequence and its V-gene family, and reads without a unique V-gene family were dropped. A later analysis removed 500 to 650 highly shared, low-generation-probability nucleotide sequences to deal with suspected cross-contamination and a sequencing artifact. In a later analysis, a clonal expansion index was calculated for each public chain from normalized within-repertoire ranks of inferred template counts. A later analysis computed generation probabilities with a VDJ recombination model fitted to out-of-frame rearrangements, and checked the results against IGoR. In a later analysis, TCR-TCR, TCR-HLA and TCR-CMV co-occurrence was scored with hypergeometric tests, and a repertoire-size bias correction was applied to TCR pairs. False discovery rates were estimated in a later analysis by permuting HLA or CMV assignments 20 times. In a later analysis, co-occurring TCRs were grouped using DBSCAN, with TCRdist sequence similarity added in when clustering inside HLA-allele-positive subsets. Repertoires with fewer than 30,000 or more than 120,000 public chains were left out of co-occurrence clustering, as were roughly five repertoires with anomalous nucleotide sharing. Drawn from immuneACCESS, this table holds only the in-frame rearrangements with V and J called that TCRdb kept. Clones are partly lost; checked studies trace under half to an unresolved V gene and leave the rest unexplained. V and J calls and clone size are copied from that table; D and trimming were computed from the DNA. This sample is represented by about 55,000 clones; 75% to 85% of them were singletons. Of the sample, approximately 1.3% falls within the top ten clones.

CDR1 and CDR2, per the germline V gene, are SGHAT and FQNNGV. Including cysteine and phenylalanine, the CDR3 has 18 amino acids. The DNA shown is the 54-base CDR3, in frame from base 1. Unmatched junction bases come to 16, with V trimmed by 6 bases and J by 2 bases. This record belongs to a study of cytomegalovirus exposure and HLA in healthy donors (dated by TCRdb to about 2017). With respect to the entire study: An earlier analysis of fewer than 750 of the donors reported roughly 300 Gb of sequence data and around 120 million unique TCR beta sequences obtained from 180 million or so T cells. Among 300 to 450 genotyped donors of the cohort, an average of approximately 240,000 unique TCR beta nucleotide sequences were sequenced per donor, roughly a sixth of them non-productive. All discovery cohort repertoires had been generated using a single sequencing platform. To decide whether each TCR beta V gene segment behaved as functional or pseudogenic, an earlier analysis of fewer than 750 of the donors relied on high-throughput TCR beta sequencing. The number of typed donors differed by locus: roughly 620-640 for A, B, C, DRB1 and DQB1; approximately 520 for DQA1; around 610 for DPA1; and some 450 for DPB1. Rather than using new phenotypic data, the later analysis identified candidate immune exposures from TCR beta sequences and from how often those sequences occurred across donors. A later analysis re-analyzed previously published TCR beta repertoires from hundreds of donors and added high-resolution HLA genotyping to study TCR occurrence patterns. The study profiled the T cell repertoires of 550 to 700 subjects by immunosequencing and related them to cytomegalovirus serostatus. Besides the first cohort of 666 subjects, a separate validation cohort made up of 120 different subjects was used. Several DR-DQ haplotypes were handled as single units for association and clustering because linkage in the cohort was strong. A later genetic analysis took genome-wide SNP genotypes for about 55% of the roughly 700 donors and used that subset as a discovery cohort. To predict cytomegalovirus infection status, the study combined high-throughput TCR immunosequencing, statistical association of individual TCRs with disease status, and machine learning. HLA typing included class I and class II loci at four-digit resolution. Of the roughly 400 genotyped donors, approximately 83% fell in the genetic ancestry cluster associated with self-reported Caucasian donors. Donor age, sex, ethnicity and CMV serostatus were collected together with the repertoire data. The study was designed to test whether signatures of past pathogen exposure could be identified by cataloging public T cell receptors. About 280 gigabases of sequencing data and 70 million to 95 million unique TCR sequences made up an early release that covered several hundred HLA-typed donors. Study-wide findings and limitations: The 87-base-pair reads could not distinguish some IMGT-functional V segments, including TRBV6-2 and TRBV6-3, so those segments were excluded. In a later genetic analysis, fewer N-insertions in productive TCRs were reported among donors in an Asian-associated ancestry cluster than the approximately 670-donor mean. A later analysis reported that several top co-occurrence clusters appeared linked to parvovirus B19, influenza, CMV and Epstein-Barr virus. In this cohort, only TCR beta chains were sequenced, and detectable features were limited by the absence of alpha or paired-chain data. The presence/absence analyses assumed that sequencing depth was roughly uniform across donors, and that assumption may not be true. A further reported finding was that TCR beta sequences accurately predicted the HLA-A and HLA-B alleles for most subjects in the first cohort. The classifier was reported to diagnose cytomegalovirus status with high specificity and sensitivity in both the original and validation cohorts. Because counts were too low, about 18 rarely observed V segments, including chromosome 9 orphons, were excluded from the earlier analysis of 587 of the donors. Broadly in line with IMGT annotations, most TCR beta V segments showed up in productive rearrangements about 87% or about 30% of the time in an earlier analysis of about 500 of the donors. Correlated functional status among segregating V segments might reflect linkage disequilibrium, but an unknown experimental factor could not be ruled out. A later analysis found that HLA-associated TCR beta chains were more clonally expanded and had lower generation probabilities than equally common non-associated chains. Most TCR sequences were seen in very few donors, while some public TCRs were found in many individuals. Assigning TCR associations to individual alleles was difficult when HLA alleles, especially DR and DQ, strongly co-occurred. In a later analysis, the rate of TCR association differed among HLA loci, with DRB1 alleles having the most associated TCRs and HLA-C alleles having the fewest. The study gave a list of about 160 TCR beta chains associated with cytomegalovirus. Most CMV-associated TCR beta chains appeared to be HLA-restricted in a later analysis, and the HLA associations seemed to be driven largely by CMV exposure. In vitro tests confirmed that a few of the cytomegalovirus-associated TCR beta chains recognize cytomegalovirus antigens. The authors suggested that the approach could potentially be extended to other disease states and immunological phenotypes. Specific HLA alleles were associated with 15,000 to 20,000 TCR beta sequences at a false discovery rate of 0.05 in a later analysis. Because some donors lacked HLA typing at each locus, the association tests relied only on the typed subset. In a later genetic analysis, a missense DCLRE1C variant was associated with V-gene and J-gene trimming of TCR beta chains, and the association was replicated in an independent cohort. Immune exposure information for the cohort was limited to CMV serostatus. A group of highly shared sequence variants was considered likely to be a technical artifact of the sequencing pipeline.

The cohort was made up of hundreds of healthy bone marrow donors. At the time of sampling, all cohort members were nominally healthy, though unrecorded immune exposures were likely present. The donor was CMV seronegative and belonged to the group of 352 seronegative cohort members. A peripheral blood sample was provided by each donor, and peripheral blood mononuclear cells were used for TCR beta sequencing. Genomic DNA was extracted from the blood cell samples with the Qiagen DNeasy Blood Extraction Kit. The rearranged chain carries TRBV11-2 and TRBJ2-5; the junction holds 9 bases that match TRBD2. The sample consisted of PBMCs. This sequence was found in a female donor in good health and CMV-seronegative. The CDR3 has the sequence CASSLGGGGAERQETQYF. The DNA is as follows: TGTGCCAGCAGTCTAGGGGGCGGGGGGGCCGAACGACAAGAGACCCAGTACTTC.